This entry lists 21 T cell receptor beta chains sequenced from one sample in a study of early T cells in non-severe SARS-CoV-2 infection. Each CDR3 protein gets one entry after TCRdb re-called the 5' RACE reads with MiXCR. The table lists some 53,000 distinct CDR3 sequences, around 8% of them singletons. Sequenced material: whole blood. The receptors were gathered from an adult who was a healthcare worker with PCR-confirmed SARS-CoV-2 infection or an uninfected control (not recorded which).

This clonotype has a handful of counts. The V and J genes are TRBV29-1 and TRBJ2-7; 9 bases are shared with TRBD2. The trim removed 4 bases at V and 5 bases at J, leaving 6 bases unmatched. The CDR3 extends over 13 amino acids. CDR1 is SQVTM and CDR2 is ANQGSEA in the germline V gene. CDR3 loop: CSVVAGGADEQYF. CDR3 DNA sequence: TGCAGCGTTGTCGCGGGAGGGGCGGACGAGCAGTACTTC.

The table lists this clonotype with a few counts. The chain is built from TRBV11-2 and TRBJ2-6, with a possible D match to TRBD1 (5 bases). Trimming stripped 10 bases from V and 4 bases from J, with 20 bases between. Germline V CDR1 and CDR2: SGHAT, FQNNGV. The length of the CDR3 is 16 residues. The CDR3 region is CATAPTTGSGANVLTF. The CDR3 bases are TGTGCCACCGCACCTACCACAGGCTCCGGGGCCAACGTCCTGACTTTC.

Only a few counts were recorded for this clonotype. The rearrangement joins TRBV4-3 to TRBJ2-2; 8 bases map to TRBD2. This CDR3 spans 16 amino acids. Trimming at V came to 3 bases and at J to 8 bases, leaving 11 bases not matched to a gene. Per germline, CDR1 LGHNA and CDR2 YSLEER. As DNA, the CDR3 is TGCGCCAGCAGCCACCTAGGCGGGAGGTCCCTGGGGGAGCTGTTTTTT. This translates into CASSHLGGRSLGELFF.

This clonotype was seen only a few times. The chain has TRBV30 and TRBJ1-2; D is possibly TRBD1 (6 bases). The CDR3 contains 13 residues. V was shortened by 0 bases and J by 7 bases, with 12 bases between the two germline ends. Germline values: CDR1 GTSNPN, CDR2 SVGIG (reference sequence). In nucleotides, the CDR3 is TGTGCCTGGAGTGTACAACAGGGTCGTGGCTACACCTTC. Encoded protein: CAWSVQQGRGYTF.

This clonotype qualifies as medium-sized. The rearrangement links TRBV27 to TRBJ2-7; 9 bases agree with TRBD2. The CDR3 is 14 residues long. Looked up from germline, CDR1 is MNHEY and CDR2 is SMNVEV (reference sequence). V shed 3 bases and J 6 bases; nucleotides not matched to a gene: 6. DNA of the CDR3: TGTGCCAGCAGTTTTGGGCTAGCGGGGTTCGAGCAGTACTTC. Its protein product is CASSFGLAGFEQYF.

This chain joins TRBV6-2 or TRBV6-3 and TRBJ2-1, with 7 bases aligning to TRBD2. Germline V gene data show CDR1 as MNHEY and CDR2 as SVGEGT. The CDR3 runs to 18 residues. Unmatched junction bases numbered 14, after V lost 6 bases and J lost 0 bases. The CDR3, as DNA: TGTGCCAGCAGGGGGGTACAGCGGGGAGCCCGCTCCTACAATGAGCAGTTCTTC. Translated, it gives CASRGVQRGARSYNEQFF.

In its sample, this clonotype was seen a few times. V is TRBV9 and J is TRBJ1-6; 8 bases fit TRBD1. V shed 0 bases and J 14 bases; nucleotides not matched to a gene: 4. CDR3 length: 13 amino acids. Germline CDR1 and CDR2: SGDLS and YYNGEE. The CDR3 DNA reads TGTGCCAGCAGCGTAGTCGGGGGACAGGCCCTCCACTTT. This codes for CASSVVGGQALHF.

This clonotype was seen ten or more times. The chain links TRBV28 to TRBJ2-7; a possible D gene is TRBD2 (5 bases). The V end was cut by 5 bases, the J end by 2 bases, with 13 bases between. This CDR3 contains 14 residues. The V gene's germline CDR1 is MDHEN and CDR2 SYDVKM. Written as DNA, the CDR3 is TGTGCCAGCAGTGCTGATAATAGCGCCTACGAGCAGTACTTC. This encodes CASSADNSAYEQYF.

Many counts were recorded for this clonotype. V is TRBV28 and J is TRBJ1-1, with TRBD1 matching 8 bases. Germline V gives CDR1 MDHEN, CDR2 SYDVKM. V dropped 4 bases and J dropped 9; count of bases not matched to a gene: 10. The CDR3 is made up of 14 amino acids. The CDR3 sequence is CASSSQSGQVKAFF. CDR3 DNA sequence: TGTGCCAGCAGTTCGCAGTCGGGACAGGTAAAAGCTTTCTTT.

The sample holds many counts of this clonotype. V usage is TRBV6-6 and J usage is TRBJ2-6; the D call may be TRBD1 or TRBD2 (5 bases each). Germline V gene data show CDR1 as MNHNY and CDR2 as SVGAGI (reference sequence). Trimming shortened V by 8 bases and J by 1 base, and 18 bases separated the two germline ends. The CDR3 runs 17 residues. CDR3 bases: TGTGCCAGCCTGAGACACGGGGACCCTTCTGGGGCCAACGTCCTGACTTTC. Protein sequence: CASLRHGDPSGANVLTF.

The rearrangement joins TRBV4-3 to TRBJ2-7; TRBD2 agrees at 9 bases. Germline loops: CDR1 LGHNA, CDR2 YSLEER. Trimming took 0 bases from V and 1 from J; bases not matched to a gene: 4. The CDR3 is made up of 16 amino acids. The chain's CDR3 is CASSQDFSGSSYEQYF. In DNA, the CDR3 is TGCGCCAGCAGCCAAGATTTTAGCGGGAGTTCCTACGAGCAGTACTTC.

This chain uses TRBV10-3 with TRBJ2-1, with D maybe TRBD1 (7 bases). The CDR3 covers 15 residues. Deletions cut 6 bases from V and 1 base from J, with 13 bases between. Germline V CDR1 and CDR2: ENHRY, SYGVKD. The CDR3, as DNA: TGTGCCATCAGGGAGGGGGCAGGATCCTACAATGAGCAGTTCTTC. As protein: CAIREGAGSYNEQFF.

CDR3 loop: CATSRGGTGELFF. The CDR3 nucleotides read TGTGCCACCAGCCGGGGGGGAACCGGGGAGCTGTTTTTT. The genes are TRBV15 and TRBJ2-2, with 8 bases identical to TRBD2. CDR1 and CDR2 (germline): LNHNV, YYDKDF (reference sequence). The length of the CDR3 is 13 residues. J was trimmed by 5 bases and V by 5 bases; bases with no gene match: 1.

At least ten counts were recorded for this clonotype. The CDR3 sequence: CATSRDRGREKLFF. CDR3 sequence (DNA): TGTGCCACCAGCAGAGATCGGGGGCGGGAAAAACTGTTTTTT. V and J are TRBV15 and TRBJ1-4; the D gene is possibly TRBD1 (6 bases). Trimming shortened V by 0 bases and J by 8 bases, and 10 bases separated the two germline ends. This CDR3 is 14 amino acids long. Germline V gene data show CDR1 as LNHNV and CDR2 as YYDKDF (reference sequence). The entire variable domain, with the rest obtained from reference TRBV15 and TRBJ1-4, is as follows: DAMVIQNPRYQVTQFGKPVTLSCSQTLNHNVMYWYQQKSSQAPKLLFHYYDKDFNNEADTPDNFQSRRPNTSFCFLDIRSPGLGDTAMYLCATSRDRGREKLFFGSGTQLSVL.

This clonotype was found many times. V and J are TRBV4-1 and TRBJ2-1; weak D call: TRBD1 (6 bases). Germline CDR1 MGHRA, CDR2 YSYEKL. The CDR3 has 12 residues. The V end was cut by 4 bases, the J end by 12 bases, with 13 bases between. The CDR3 DNA reads TGCGCCAGCAGCCCTAACAGGGACGGGCAGTTCTTC. It specifies CASSPNRDGQFF.

Many counts were recorded for this clonotype. The chain uses TRBV28 and TRBJ1-5; no reliable D call. From germline, CDR1 is MDHEN and CDR2 SYDVKM. The CDR3 spans 13 residues. Trimming removed 2 bases at V and 4 bases at J, with 6 bases between. As DNA, the CDR3 is TGTGCCAGCAGTTTACTGTGGAATCAGCCCCAGCATTTT. Translating gives CASSLLWNQPQHF.

The chain has TRBV20-1 and TRBJ1-6; a possible D gene is TRBD1 (5 bases). V gave up 0 bases and J gave up 6 bases, with 12 bases separating them. The V gene's germline CDR1 is DFQATT and CDR2 SNEGSKA (reference sequence). The CDR3 runs 15 residues. This chain's CDR3 is CSAREGVWGNSPLHF. The CDR3 nucleotides are TGCAGTGCTAGAGAAGGGGTCTGGGGTAATTCACCCCTCCACTTT.

This clonotype has at least ten counts. The chain joins TRBV29-1 to TRBJ2-2, with D tentatively TRBD2 (6 bases). The V end was cut by 4 bases, the J end by 0 bases, with 12 bases between. The V gene's germline CDR1 is SQVTM and CDR2 ANQGSEA. The CDR3 extends over 15 amino acids. CDR3 in amino acids: CSVGQGRTNTGELFF. As DNA, the CDR3 is TGCAGCGTTGGTCAAGGGAGGACGAACACCGGGGAGCTGTTTTTT.

This clonotype was seen only a few times. The V call is TRBV20-1, the J call TRBJ2-3; D call uncertain. V dropped 0 bases and J dropped 5 bases, with 9 bases sitting between them. The CDR3 sequence is 13 residues long. CDR1 is DFQATT, CDR2 SNEGSKA, per germline (reference sequence). This chain's CDR3 is CSARESSLDTQYF. In nucleotides, the CDR3 is TGCAGTGCTAGAGAAAGTAGCCTAGATACGCAGTATTTT.

The V and J genes are TRBV7-9 and TRBJ1-1, with 11 bases lining up with TRBD1. V lost 5 bases and J lost 5; bases outside the gene matches: 4. CDR3 size: 14 residues. Germline V gene sequence: CDR1 SEHNR, CDR2 FQNEAQ (reference sequence). The CDR3 sequence: CASSGQGASTEAFF. The CDR3 DNA is TGTGCCAGCAGCGGACAGGGGGCTAGTACTGAAGCTTTCTTT.

This clonotype was observed at least ten times. The rearrangement links TRBV3-1 to TRBJ2-7, with D unclear. The CDR3 extends over 17 amino acids. Germline CDR1 is LGHDT and CDR2 is YNNKEL (reference sequence). V was pared by 2 bases and J by 3 bases, with 20 bases between. The chain's CDR3 is CASSQSAGSGFGYEQYF. As DNA, the CDR3 is TGTGCCAGCAGCCAAAGTGCCGGGTCCGGTTTCGGCTACGAGCAGTACTTC.